This T cell receptor beta chain was documented in a study of T-cell reconstitution after alpha-beta-depleted transplantation in children. V was cut by 6 bases and J by 2 bases, with 8 bases left in between. The CDR3 is 12 amino acids. Germline V gives CDR1 WNHNN, CDR2 SYGVQD (reference sequence). It was with unique molecular identifiers that the TCRbeta library was prepared. TCRdb independently ran MiXCR on the PCR reads; one entry per CDR3 protein. The sample contains fewer than 120,000 distinct CDR3 sequences, about a tenth of which appear only once. This clonotype occurred many times. The origin of this receptor is a human donor who donated a stem cell graft to a child with acute lymphoblastic leukemia. This material consisted of PBMCs from the stem cell graft donor, taken from the stem cell graft. This chain connects TRBV10-1 to TRBJ2-7, with D uncertain. The CDR3 here is CASSDETYEQYF. DNA of the CDR3: TGCGCCAGCAGCGACGAGACCTACGAGCAGTACTTC.